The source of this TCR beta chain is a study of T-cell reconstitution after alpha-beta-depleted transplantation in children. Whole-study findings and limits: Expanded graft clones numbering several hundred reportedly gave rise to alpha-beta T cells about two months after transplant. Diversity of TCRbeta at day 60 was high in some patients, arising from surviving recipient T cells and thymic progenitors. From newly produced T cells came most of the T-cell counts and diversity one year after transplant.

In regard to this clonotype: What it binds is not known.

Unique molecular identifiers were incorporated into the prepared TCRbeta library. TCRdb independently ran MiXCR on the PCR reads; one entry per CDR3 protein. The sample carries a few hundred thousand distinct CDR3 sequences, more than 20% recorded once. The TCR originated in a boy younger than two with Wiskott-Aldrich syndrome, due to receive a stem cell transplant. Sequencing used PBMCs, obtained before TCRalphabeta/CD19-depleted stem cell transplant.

Here the CDR3 reads CSARGKSGRPLSEQFF. CDR3 DNA sequence: TGCAGTGCTAGAGGAAAGAGCGGGAGGCCTTTAAGTGAGCAGTTCTTC. The chain couples TRBV20-1 to TRBJ2-1; 9 bases are shared with TRBD2. The V and J ends lost 1 base and 9 bases, in that order; junction bases with no gene match: 13. Germline CDR1 is DFQATT and CDR2 is SNEGSKA (reference sequence). The length of the CDR3 is 16 residues.